This T cell receptor (beta chain) derives from a study of cytomegalovirus exposure and HLA in healthy donors. General study points: The authors later linked a missense DCLRE1C variant to TCR beta V- and J-gene trimming. Follow-up analysis found HLA locus-dependent TCR association rates, highest for DRB1 and lowest for HLA-C.

Note on this clone: Antigen specificity is unknown.

The CDR3 extends over 11 amino acids. Trimming removed 6 bases at V and 7 bases at J, with 13 bases between. Germline V gives CDR1 DFQATT, CDR2 SNEGSKA (reference sequence). The PCR ran on 60 Vbeta and 13 Jbeta primers. The repertoire was sequenced with immunoSEQ multiplex PCR; TCRdb's copy has only in-frame clones and lacks some. The table has under 200,000 clones, roughly 68% seen once. The TCR originated in a woman aged 25 to 39 in good health and CMV-seronegative. The V call is TRBV20-1, the J call TRBJ2-7; D ambiguous. The sequenced material came from PBMCs. DNA for the CDR3: TGCAGTGCGAAGGTACTAAGGGAGCAGTACTTC. This sequence encodes CSAKVLREQYF.